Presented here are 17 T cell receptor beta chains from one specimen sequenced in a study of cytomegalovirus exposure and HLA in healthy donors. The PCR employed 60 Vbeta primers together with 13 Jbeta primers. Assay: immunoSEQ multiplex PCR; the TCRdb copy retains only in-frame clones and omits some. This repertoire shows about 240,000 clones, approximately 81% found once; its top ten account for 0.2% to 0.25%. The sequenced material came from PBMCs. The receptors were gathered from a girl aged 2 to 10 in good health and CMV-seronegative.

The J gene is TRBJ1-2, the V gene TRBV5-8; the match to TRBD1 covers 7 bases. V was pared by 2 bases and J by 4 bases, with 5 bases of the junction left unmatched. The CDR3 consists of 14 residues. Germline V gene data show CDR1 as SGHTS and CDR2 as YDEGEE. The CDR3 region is CASSLQGSGYGYTF. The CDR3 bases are TGTGCCAGCAGCTTACAGGGGAGTGGCTATGGCTACACCTTC.

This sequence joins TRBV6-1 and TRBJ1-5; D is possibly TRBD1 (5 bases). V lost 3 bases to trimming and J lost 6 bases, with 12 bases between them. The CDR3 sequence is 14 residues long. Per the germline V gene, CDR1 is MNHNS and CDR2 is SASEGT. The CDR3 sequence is CASSEGGVIQPQHF. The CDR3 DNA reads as TGTGCCAGCAGTGAGGGAGGGGTGATTCAGCCCCAGCATTTT.

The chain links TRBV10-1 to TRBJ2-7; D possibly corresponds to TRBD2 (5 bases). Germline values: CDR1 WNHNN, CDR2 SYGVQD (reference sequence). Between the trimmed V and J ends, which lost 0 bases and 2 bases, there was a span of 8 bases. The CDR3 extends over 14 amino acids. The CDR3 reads CASSESTGAYEQYF. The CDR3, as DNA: TGCGCCAGCAGTGAGTCGACCGGGGCCTACGAGCAGTACTTC.

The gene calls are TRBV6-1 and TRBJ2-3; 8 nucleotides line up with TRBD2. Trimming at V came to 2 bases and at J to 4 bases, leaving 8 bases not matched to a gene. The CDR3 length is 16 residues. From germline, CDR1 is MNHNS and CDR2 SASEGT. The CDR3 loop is CASSERGTSTSDTQYF. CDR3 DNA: TGTGCCAGCAGTGAAAGGGGGACTAGTACATCAGATACGCAGTATTTT.

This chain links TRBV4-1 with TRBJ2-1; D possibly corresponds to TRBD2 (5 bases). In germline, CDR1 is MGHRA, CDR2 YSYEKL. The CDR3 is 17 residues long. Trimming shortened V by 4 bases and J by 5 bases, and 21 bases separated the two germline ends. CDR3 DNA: TGCGCCAGCAGCCCAAGAGGAGGCGAATCCTTTAACAATGAGCAGTTCTTC. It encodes CASSPRGGESFNNEQFF.

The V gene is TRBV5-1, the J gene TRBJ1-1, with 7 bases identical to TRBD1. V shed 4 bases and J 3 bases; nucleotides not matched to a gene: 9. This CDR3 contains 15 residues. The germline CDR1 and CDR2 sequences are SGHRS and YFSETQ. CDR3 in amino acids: CASSQSDRDYTEAFF. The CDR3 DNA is TGCGCCAGCAGCCAATCCGACAGGGATTACACTGAAGCTTTCTTT.

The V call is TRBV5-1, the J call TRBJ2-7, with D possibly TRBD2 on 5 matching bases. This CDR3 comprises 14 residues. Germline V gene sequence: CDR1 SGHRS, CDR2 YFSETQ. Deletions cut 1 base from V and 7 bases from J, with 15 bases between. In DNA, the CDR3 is TGCGCCAGCAGCTTGAGCACTCTAGCCGCTGAGCAGTACTTC. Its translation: CASSLSTLAAEQYF.

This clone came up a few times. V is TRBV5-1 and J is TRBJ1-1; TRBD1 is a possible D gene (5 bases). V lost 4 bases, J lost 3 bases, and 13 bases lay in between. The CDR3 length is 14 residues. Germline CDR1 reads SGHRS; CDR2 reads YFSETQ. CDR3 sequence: CASSVPGRHTEAFF. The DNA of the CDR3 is TGCGCCAGCAGCGTGCCAGGGAGGCACACTGAAGCTTTCTTT.

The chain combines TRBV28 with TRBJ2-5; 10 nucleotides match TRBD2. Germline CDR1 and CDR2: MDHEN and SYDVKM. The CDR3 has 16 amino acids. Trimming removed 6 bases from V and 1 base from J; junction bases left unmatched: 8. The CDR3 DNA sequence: TGTGCCAGCAGCCCTACAGGGACTAGCGCCCAAGAGACCCAGTACTTC. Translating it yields CASSPTGTSAQETQYF.

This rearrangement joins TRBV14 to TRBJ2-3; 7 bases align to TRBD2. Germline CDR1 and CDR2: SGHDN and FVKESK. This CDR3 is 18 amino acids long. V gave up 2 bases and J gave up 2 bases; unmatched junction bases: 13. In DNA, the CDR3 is TGTGCCAGCAGCCAATCTCGGGGGGAACTCGAATACACAGATACGCAGTATTTT. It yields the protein CASSQSRGELEYTDTQYF.

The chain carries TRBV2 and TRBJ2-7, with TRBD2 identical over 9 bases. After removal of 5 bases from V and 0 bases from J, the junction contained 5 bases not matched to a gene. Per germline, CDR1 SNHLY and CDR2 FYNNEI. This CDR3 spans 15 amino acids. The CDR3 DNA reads TGTGCCAGCAGTATCGGGACTAGCTACTCCTACGAGCAGTACTTC. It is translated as CASSIGTSYSYEQYF.

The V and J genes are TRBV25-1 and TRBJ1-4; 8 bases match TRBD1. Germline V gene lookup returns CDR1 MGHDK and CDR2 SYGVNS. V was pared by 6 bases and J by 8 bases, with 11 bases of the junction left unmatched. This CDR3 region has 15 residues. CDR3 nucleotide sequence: TGTGCCAGCAGCTCAGGGGGCGCAGTATGGGAAAAACTGTTTTTT. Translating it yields CASSSGGAVWEKLFF.

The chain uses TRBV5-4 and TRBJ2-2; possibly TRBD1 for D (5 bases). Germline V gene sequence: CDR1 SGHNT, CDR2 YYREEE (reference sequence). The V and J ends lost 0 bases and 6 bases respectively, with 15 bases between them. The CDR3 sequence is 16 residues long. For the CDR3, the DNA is TGTGCCAGCAGCTTGGGCGGTGGGGTAGGGGCCGGGGAGCTGTTTTTT. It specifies CASSLGGGVGAGELFF.

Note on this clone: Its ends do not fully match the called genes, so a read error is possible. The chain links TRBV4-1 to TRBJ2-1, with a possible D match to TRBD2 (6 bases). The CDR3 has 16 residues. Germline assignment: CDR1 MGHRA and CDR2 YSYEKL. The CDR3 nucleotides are TGCGCCAGCAGCCACCCCCGGCGGGGCCCCTACGATGAGCAGTTCTTC. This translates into CASSHPRRGPYDEQFF.

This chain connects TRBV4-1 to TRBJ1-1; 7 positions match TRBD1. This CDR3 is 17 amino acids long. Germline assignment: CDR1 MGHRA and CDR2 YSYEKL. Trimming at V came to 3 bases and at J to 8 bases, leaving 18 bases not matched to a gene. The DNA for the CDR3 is TGCGCCAGCAGCCAGGGTCTTTCCGGGACAGTACTTAAGGAAGCTTTCTTT. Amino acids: CASSQGLSGTVLKEAFF.

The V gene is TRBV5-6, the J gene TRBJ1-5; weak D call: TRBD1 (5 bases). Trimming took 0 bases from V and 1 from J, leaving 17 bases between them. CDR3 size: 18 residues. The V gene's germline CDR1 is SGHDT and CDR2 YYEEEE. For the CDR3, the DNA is TGTGCCAGCAGCTTGGAGGTACAGGTTCGAAAAAGCAATCAGCCCCAGCATTTT. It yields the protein CASSLEVQVRKSNQPQHF.

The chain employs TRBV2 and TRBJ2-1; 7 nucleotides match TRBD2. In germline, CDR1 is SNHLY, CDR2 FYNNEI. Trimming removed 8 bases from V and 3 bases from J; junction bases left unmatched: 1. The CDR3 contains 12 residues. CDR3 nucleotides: TGTGCCAGCCGGGGGGACTACAATGAGCAGTTCTTC. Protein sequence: CASRGDYNEQFF. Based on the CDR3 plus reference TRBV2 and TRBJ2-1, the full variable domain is EPEVTQTPSHQVTQMGQEVILRCVPISNHLYFYWYRQILGQKVEFLVSFYNNEISEKSEIFDDQFSVERPDGSNFTLKIRSTKLEDSAMYFCASRGDYNEQFFGPGTRLTVL.